This T cell receptor (beta chain) was recorded in a study of CD8+ T cells in alopecia areata. Concerning this clone: The antigen remains undetermined.

As the sequencing template, cDNA was produced by extracting RNA and reverse transcribing it. TCRdb's table, derived via immunoSEQ multiplex PCR, lists solely in-frame clones and lacks some. The sample consists of 150,000 to 200,000 clones, 59% of them appearing once. The CDR3 covers 13 residues. The germline CDR1 and CDR2 sequences are MNHNS and SASEGT. V shed 6 bases, J shed 4 bases, and the junction held 3 bases outside the gene matches. Study conclusions and caveats: It was less clear whether patients shared TCRs than it was in mice, possibly because of HLA.

Cell sorting was applied to PBMCs, and CD4+ and CD8+ T cells were collected. The sample was CD4+ T cells sorted from blood, taken at week 0. The clonotype was recovered from a human donor with alopecia areata. V is TRBV6-1 and J is TRBJ1-2; 9 positions match TRBD1. This CDR3 reads CASRLQGAYGYTF. CDR3 in DNA: TGTGCCAGCAGGCTACAGGGGGCCTATGGCTACACCTTC.